This TCR beta chain was captured in a study of T-cell memory formation after mild COVID-19 (dated by TCRdb to about 2021). In the study overall: TCR sequence clusters from the two donors were found to be largely donor specific. In a couple of donors, T-cell clones that expanded and contracted after mild COVID-19 were followed by sequencing TCRalpha and TCRbeta repertoires longitudinally. Two young, previously healthy adult volunteers, one female and one male, were included in the cohort. Beyond this particular receptor, the publication reports: Contracting CD4+ clones were found mainly in CM and EM memory subsets, while CD8+ clones were enriched in EMRA. SARS-CoV-2 specificity of the second-wave clones peaking on day 37 was not confirmed. The study included only a couple of mild cases, and larger cohorts that include severe cases with pre-infection samples were judged to be necessary. Some responding clones were detected in pre-infection memory, which suggested that pre-existing cross-reactive memory T cells had joined the SARS-CoV-2 response. Clones contracting from day 15 to 85 had balanced CD4/CD8 phenotypes, while a second wave expanding from day 15 to 37 was biased towards CD4+.

Ficoll-Paque density gradient centrifugation was the method used to isolate PBMCs. As to this clonotype: The antigen it binds to is not known. Base qualities are not recorded, but no much larger clone differs from it by a single base.

Sequencing was carried out with an Illumina NovaSeq 6000. TCRalpha and TCRbeta cDNA libraries were constructed by 5'RACE with constant-segment primers, with sample barcodes and unique molecular identifiers being introduced. Trizol reagent was used to extract RNA from every sample. Library amplification was performed in two PCR steps, and a second sample barcode and Illumina TruSeq adapters were introduced in the second step. Libraries were sequenced on an Illumina NovaSeq with 2 x 150 bp paired-end reads. On the authors' methods: With migec v1.2.7, reads were demultiplexed and then collapsed into UMI-guided consensus sequences. Using mixcr v2.1.11, the UMI consensuses were aligned to TRA and TRB V and J templates and assembled into clonotypes. A clonotype was counted as expanded or contracted only when both edgeR and NoisET called the clonotype significant, with the noise models trained on biological replicates. edgeR calls used a false discovery rate-adjusted p below 0.01 and a log2 fold-change threshold of 1. As an exploratory analysis of dynamics, max-normalized trajectories of the 1000 most abundant clonotypes were examined by PCA with hierarchical clustering. Separately sequenced CD4+ and CD8+ repertoires were used to assign the CD4 or CD8 phenotype of responding clones. TCRdb applied fastp at Q25 and MiXCR to the public reads, then kept only in-frame beta chains. Rows are unified per CDR3 protein, each entry keeping the most common DNA and genes. TCRdb, not the authors, supplied the V and J calls. In this sample the table shows 410,000 or so distinct CDR3 sequences, under 25% of which occur a single time. Around 12% of the sample lies in the top ten.

The receptor's source is an adult woman who had mild COVID-19 (a few samples of this study predate the infection). The sample titles of this study are shuffled in the database, so cell type and time point are left out; the donor was told from shared clones. Sequencing input: PBMCs or a T cell subset sorted from them (not recorded which).

The bases read TGTGCCAGCAGCTTCCCTTCTAGCGGGAGCTCCTACGAGCAGTACTTC. The resulting protein is CASSFPSSGSSYEQYF. Recombination connected TRBV7-9 to TRBJ2-7; 10 middle bases align to TRBD2. The CDR3 runs 16 residues from the cysteine to the phenylalanine. CDR3 DNA only is kept here, 48 bases in frame from base 1. V ends up 3 bases short and J 0 bases short, with an unmatched junction base count of 5. The germline V gene encodes CDR1 SEHNR and CDR2 FQNEAQ (reference sequence).